This is a list of T cell receptor beta chains from one sample in a study of cytomegalovirus exposure and HLA in healthy donors. Assay: immunoSEQ multiplex PCR; the TCRdb copy retains only in-frame clones and omits some. Of approximately 110,000 clones in the sample, about 80% were seen once. The sequenced sample was PBMCs. The origin of the receptors is a young man in good health and CMV-seronegative. CDR3s include the opening cysteine and the closing phenylalanine or tryptophan. D genes are given only for firm matches. Rows give clone size only sometimes, using once, few, many, or a class for an expanded clone.

clone_size d_call j_call v_call cdr3_nt cdr3_aa
. . TRBJ1-5 TRBV6-5 TGTGCCAGCAGTTCCCGGGGGAATCAGCCCCAGCATTTT CASSSRGNQPQHF
. TRBD2 TRBJ2-1 TRBV5-8 TGTGCCAGCAGCTCGCGACTAGCGGGGATTGTACATGAGCAGTTCTTC CASSSRLAGIVHEQFF
. TRBD1 TRBJ2-3 TRBV29-1 TGCAGCGTTGAAGGGACAGGAAGCACAGATACGCAGTATTTT CSVEGTGSTDTQYF
. TRBD2 TRBJ2-2 TRBV19 TGTGCCAGTAGTCCACTAGCGGGGGAAGCCGGGGAGCTGTTTTTT CASSPLAGEAGELFF
. TRBD2 TRBJ2-2 TRBV19 TGTGCCAGCTCCCTCCGCGGCGGGGGGGCCTCCAGCGGGGAGCTGTTTTTT CASSLRGGGASSGELFF
. TRBD2 TRBJ2-5 TRBV7-9 TGTGCCAGCAGGGGGGGACTACAAGAGACCCAGTACTTC CASRGGLQETQYF
. . TRBJ2-1 TRBV18 TGTGCCAGCTCACCCCGAGACTACTCCTACAATGAGCAGTTCTTC CASSPRDYSYNEQFF
once . TRBJ2-3 TRBV5-1 TGCGCCAGCAGCTTGGGGACAGACTCTAGCACAGATACGCAGTATTTT CASSLGTDSSTDTQYF
. TRBD1 TRBJ2-7 TRBV9 TGTGCCAGCAGCGTGACCGGACAGGGGGCTTACGAGCAGTACTTC CASSVTGQGAYEQYF
few TRBD1 TRBJ2-4 TRBV7-9 TGTGCCAGCAGCGTACAGGGGCGTCAGTACTTC CASSVQGRQYF
. . TRBJ1-1 TRBV29-1 TGCAGCGTTTCCCCCGACACGGGGGGAACTGAAGCTTTCTTT CSVSPDTGGTEAFF
. . TRBJ1-5 TRBV4-2 TGTGCCAGCAGCCAAGAAGAGCAGGGAGGTCAGCCCCAGCATTTT CASSQEEQGGQPQHF
. TRBD2 TRBJ2-7 TRBV7-9 TGTGCCAGCAGCTCGTGGTTAGCGGGAGTGGAAGAGCAGTACTTC CASSSWLAGVEEQYF
. TRBD2 TRBJ2-1 TRBV10-3 TGTGCCATCAGCATCGGGACTAGCGGAAATTACAACAATGAGCAGTTCTTC CAISIGTSGNYNNEQFF
. TRBD1 TRBJ2-5 TRBV29-1 TGCAGCGCCAAGGGTCCCGGGACAGGGGCCCGAGAGACCCAGTACTTC CSAKGPGTGARETQYF
few . TRBJ2-5 TRBV2 TGTGCCAGCAGTCTCCAACGGGACCAAGAGACCCAGTACTTC CASSLQRDQETQYF
. . TRBJ2-7 TRBV6-4 TGTGCCAGCAGTGACTCCGTCCTTTACGAGCAGTACTTC CASSDSVLYEQYF
once TRBD1 TRBJ2-4 TRBV5-4 TGTGCCAGCAGCACCCCCACAGGGGCCCAAAACATTCAGTACTTC CASSTPTGAQNIQYF
few . TRBJ1-1 TRBV4-2 TGTGCCAGCAGCCAAGTAAGGGGCACTGAAGCTTTCTTT CASSQVRGTEAFF
. TRBD1 TRBJ1-2 TRBV9 TGTGCCAGCAGCGAAGGACAGGGGGCAGGGGGCTATGGCTACACCTTC CASSEGQGAGGYGYTF
. . TRBJ2-7 TRBV7-9 TGTGCCAGCAGCTTAACAGGGCTCTCCTACGAGCAGTACTTC CASSLTGLSYEQYF
. . TRBJ2-2 TRBV6-5 TGTGCCAGCAGTTACGGACGTCGGGGAACCGGGGAGCTGTTTTTT CASSYGRRGTGELFF
. TRBD1 TRBJ2-1 TRBV11-3 TGTGCCAGCAGCCGGACAGGGTATTTCAATGAGCAGTTCTTC CASSRTGYFNEQFF
. TRBD2 TRBJ2-7 TRBV27 TGTGCCAGCAGTTTATCTCTAGCGGGAGAAAACGAGCAGTACTTC CASSLSLAGENEQYF
. . TRBJ2-3 TRBV11-3 TGTGCCAGCAGCTTAGGCGGCAGGGTGTTCGATACGCAGTATTTT CASSLGGRVFDTQYF
once . TRBJ1-1 TRBV9 TGTGCCAGCAGCCTAGGTACGGGGGGCCCTGGGGGGACTGAAGCTTTCTTT CASSLGTGGPGGTEAFF
once . TRBJ2-1 TRBV18 TGTGCCAGCTCACCACCGGGGCTGAATGAGCAGTTCTTC CASSPPGLNEQFF
once . TRBJ1-2 TRBV28 TGTGCCAGCAGTTTATCAGGTGTTTGGACAGAGACTTCCTATGGCTACACCTTC CASSLSGVWTETSYGYTF
. . TRBJ2-1 TRBV18 TGTGCCAGCTCACCCCCGAGTCGGAGCTCCTACAATGAGCAGTTCTTC CASSPPSRSSYNEQFF
once TRBD1 TRBJ1-1 TRBV5-1 TGCGCCAGCAGCAGGGACAGGGCCAACACTGAAGCTTTCTTT CASSRDRANTEAFF
. TRBD1 TRBJ1-1 TRBV5-4 TGTGCCAGCAGCTGGGGACAGGGGAATGAAGCTTTCTTT CASSWGQGNEAFF
. TRBD1 TRBJ1-5 TRBV18 TGTGCCAGCTCACCATTTGGATCCGGGACAGGGAAAGGCAATCAGCCCCAGCATTTT CASSPFGSGTGKGNQPQHF
once TRBD2 TRBJ2-3 TRBV9 TGTGCCAGCAGCCCTAGCGGGAGCCGCACAGATACGCAGTATTTT CASSPSGSRTDTQYF
. . TRBJ1-3 TRBV4-2 TGTGCCAGCAGCCTAGGAGCGTACGGCTCTGGAAACACCATATATTTT CASSLGAYGSGNTIYF
. TRBD1 TRBJ1-3 TRBV2 TGTGCCAGCCGGGACAGGGGGCCTGGAAACACCATATATTTT CASRDRGPGNTIYF
few TRBD2 TRBJ2-2 TRBV9 TGTGCCAGCAGCGTAGGGGTAGCGGGGGTCACACTAAAGAACACCGGGGAGCTGTTTTTT CASSVGVAGVTLKNTGELFF
. TRBD2 TRBJ2-7 TRBV4-1 TGCGCCAGCAGCCAAGACCGGACTAGCGAATCCTACGAGCAGTACTTC CASSQDRTSESYEQYF
few . TRBJ1-5 TRBV2 TGTGCCAGCAGACCCTCAGTTAGCAATCAGCCCCAGCATTTT CASRPSVSNQPQHF
. . TRBJ2-1 TRBV4-3 TGCGCCAGCAGCCAAGCCTGGTCTAGCAATGGGCAGTTCTTC CASSQAWSSNGQFF
. TRBD2 TRBJ2-7 TRBV6-5 TGTGCCAGCAGTTACTTGTGGGGGGGACACGAGCAGTACTTC CASSYLWGGHEQYF
. TRBD1 TRBJ1-6 TRBV7-2 TGTGCCAGCAGCGGCGACAGGGGACGATCACCCCTCCACTTT CASSGDRGRSPLHF
. . TRBJ2-6 TRBV5-6 TGTGCCAGCAGCTTGAGACGGACAGTCTTTAACGGGGAGGCCAACGTCCTGACTTTC CASSLRRTVFNGEANVLTF